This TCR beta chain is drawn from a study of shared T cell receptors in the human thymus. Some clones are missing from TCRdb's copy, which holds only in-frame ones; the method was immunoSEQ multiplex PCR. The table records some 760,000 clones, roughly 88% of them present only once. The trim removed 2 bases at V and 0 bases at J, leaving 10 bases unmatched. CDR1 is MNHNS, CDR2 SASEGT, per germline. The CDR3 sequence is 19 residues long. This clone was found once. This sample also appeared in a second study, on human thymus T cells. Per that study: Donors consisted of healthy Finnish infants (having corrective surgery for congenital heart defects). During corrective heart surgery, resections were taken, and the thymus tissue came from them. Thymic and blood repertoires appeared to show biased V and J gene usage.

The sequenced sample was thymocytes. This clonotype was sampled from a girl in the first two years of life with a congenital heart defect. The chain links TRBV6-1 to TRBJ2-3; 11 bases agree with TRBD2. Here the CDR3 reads CASSENMWLAGGSTDTQYF. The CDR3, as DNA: TGTGCCAGCAGTGAAAATATGTGGCTAGCGGGGGGAAGCACAGATACGCAGTATTTT.